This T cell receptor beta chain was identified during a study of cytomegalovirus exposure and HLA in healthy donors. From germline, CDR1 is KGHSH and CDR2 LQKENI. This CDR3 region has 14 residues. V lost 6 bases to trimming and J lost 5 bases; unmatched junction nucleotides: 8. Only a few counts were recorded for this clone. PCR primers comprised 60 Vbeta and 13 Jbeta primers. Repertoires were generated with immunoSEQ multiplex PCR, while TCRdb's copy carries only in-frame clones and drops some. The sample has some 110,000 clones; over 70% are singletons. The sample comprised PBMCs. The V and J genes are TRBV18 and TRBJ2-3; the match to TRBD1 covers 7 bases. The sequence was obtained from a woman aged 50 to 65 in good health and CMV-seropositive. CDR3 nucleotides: TGTGCCAGCTCTAGGGACAGTCTTTTAGATACGCAGTATTTT. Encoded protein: CASSRDSLLDTQYF.